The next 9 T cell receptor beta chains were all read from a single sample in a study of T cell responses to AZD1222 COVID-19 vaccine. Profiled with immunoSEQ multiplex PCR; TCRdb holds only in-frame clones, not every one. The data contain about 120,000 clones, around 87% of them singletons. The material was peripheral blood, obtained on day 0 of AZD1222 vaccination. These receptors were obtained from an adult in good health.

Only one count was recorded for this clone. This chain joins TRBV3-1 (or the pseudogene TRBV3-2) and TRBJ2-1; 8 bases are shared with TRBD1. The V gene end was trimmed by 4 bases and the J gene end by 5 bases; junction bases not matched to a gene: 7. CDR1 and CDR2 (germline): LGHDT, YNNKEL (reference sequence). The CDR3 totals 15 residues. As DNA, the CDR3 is TGTGCCAGCAGCCGATTAGGACAGGGCGACAATGAGCAGTTCTTC. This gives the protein CASSRLGQGDNEQFF.

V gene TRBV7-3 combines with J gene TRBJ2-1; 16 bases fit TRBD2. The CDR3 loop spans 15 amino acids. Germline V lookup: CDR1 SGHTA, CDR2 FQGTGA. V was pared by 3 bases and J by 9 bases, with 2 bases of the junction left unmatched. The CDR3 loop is CASSFGTSGRGEQFF. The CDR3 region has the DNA TGTGCCAGCAGCTTCGGGACTAGCGGGAGGGGTGAGCAGTTCTTC.

The CDR3 region is CATSKETGHRGTEAFF. Here the CDR3 DNA reads TGTGCCACCAGCAAAGAAACGGGACACCGAGGGACTGAAGCTTTCTTT. The chain carries TRBV15 and TRBJ1-1; a possible D gene is TRBD1 (6 bases). The V gene lost 4 bases and the J gene lost 5 bases, with 20 bases spanning the gap. Germline V gene lookup returns CDR1 LNHNV and CDR2 YYDKDF (reference sequence). The length of the CDR3 is 16 residues.

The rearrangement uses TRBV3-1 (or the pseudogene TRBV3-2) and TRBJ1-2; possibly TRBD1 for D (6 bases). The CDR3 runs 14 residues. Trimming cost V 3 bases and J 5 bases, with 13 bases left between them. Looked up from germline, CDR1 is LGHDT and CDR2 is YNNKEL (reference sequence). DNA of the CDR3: TGTGCCAGCAGCCAGGGACAAGGAGGGTATGGCTACACCTTC. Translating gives CASSQGQGGYGYTF.

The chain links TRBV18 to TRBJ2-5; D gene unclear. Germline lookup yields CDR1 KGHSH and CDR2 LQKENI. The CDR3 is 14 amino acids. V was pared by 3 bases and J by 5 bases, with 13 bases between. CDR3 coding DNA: TGTGCCAGCTCACCGGTCCAGGACGGGGAGACCCAGTACTTC. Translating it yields CASSPVQDGETQYF.

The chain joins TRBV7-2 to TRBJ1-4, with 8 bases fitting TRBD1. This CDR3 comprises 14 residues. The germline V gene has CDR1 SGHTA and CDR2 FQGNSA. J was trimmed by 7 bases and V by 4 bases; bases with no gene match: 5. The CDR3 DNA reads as TGTGCCAGCAGCTGGGGACAGGACTCTGAAAAACTGTTTTTT. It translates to CASSWGQDSEKLFF.

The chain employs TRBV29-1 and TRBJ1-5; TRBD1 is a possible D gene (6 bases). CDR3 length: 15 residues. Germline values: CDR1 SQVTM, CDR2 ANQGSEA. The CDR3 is CSVLQGGDSNQPQHF. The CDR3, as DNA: TGCAGTGTATTACAGGGAGGGGATAGCAATCAGCCCCAGCATTTT.

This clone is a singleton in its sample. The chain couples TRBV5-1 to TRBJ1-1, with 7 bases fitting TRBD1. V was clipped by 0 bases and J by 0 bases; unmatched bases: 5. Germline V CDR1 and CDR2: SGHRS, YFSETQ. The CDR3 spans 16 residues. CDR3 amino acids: CASSLATGVMNTEAFF. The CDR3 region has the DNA TGCGCCAGCAGCTTGGCAACAGGGGTCATGAACACTGAAGCTTTCTTT.

CDR3: CASSPGRDSNQPQHF. In nucleotides, the CDR3 is TGTGCCAGCAGTCCGGGACGTGATAGCAATCAGCCCCAGCATTTT. This chain joins TRBV6-6 and TRBJ1-5, with D possibly being TRBD1 (5 bases). Germline CDR1 and CDR2: MNHNY and SVGAGI (reference sequence). With 5 bases removed from V and 0 bases from J, the gap between germline ends came to 11 bases. The CDR3 loop spans 15 amino acids.